This T cell receptor (beta chain) was documented in a study of cytomegalovirus exposure and HLA in healthy donors. About the research overall: There were 100 million to 120 million unique TCR beta sequences, drawn from about 200 million T cells, in an earlier analysis. From HLA-typed donors, an early data release held roughly 80 million unique TCRs.

The CDR3 runs to 14 residues. V was clipped by 7 bases and J by 2 bases; unmatched bases: 3. Germline CDR1 and CDR2: SGHNT and YENEEA. Overall study findings and caveats: Being productive about 87% or about 30% of the time was typical of most TCR beta V segments in an earlier analysis. The study labeled more than 150 TCR beta chains cytomegalovirus-associated.

The PCR employed 60 Vbeta primers together with 13 Jbeta primers. Assay used: immunoSEQ multiplex PCR; TCRdb lists only in-frame clones, some missing. Recorded for this sample: around 140,000 clones. In regard to this clone: Its antigen is not known.

This clonotype was obtained from a male donor in good health and CMV-seronegative. The J gene is TRBJ1-5, the V gene TRBV11-3, with 9 bases fitting TRBD1. Sequenced input: PBMCs. The CDR3 region is CASKGQGCNQPQHF. CDR3 bases: TGTGCCAGCAAGGGACAGGGATGCAATCAGCCCCAGCATTTT. The full variable domain, its missing parts supplied by reference TRBV11-3 and TRBJ1-5, is EAGVVQSPRYKIIEKKQPVAFWCNPISGHNTLYWYLQNLGQGPELLIRYENEEAVDDSQLPKDRFSAERLKGVDSTLKIQPAELGDSAVYLCASKGQGCNQPQHFGDGTRLSIL.